Listed below are T cell receptor beta chains from one sample, sequenced in a study of T-cell reconstitution after alpha-beta-depleted transplantation in children. MiXCR was run by TCRdb on the PCR reads, yielding one entry per CDR3 protein. The profile covers about 980,000 distinct CDR3 sequences, with around 30% appearing a single time and roughly 31% taken by the ten largest. Sequencing used PBMCs, mostly from graft donor cells, obtained 360 days after TCRalphabeta/CD19-depleted stem cell transplant. The receptors derive from a boy younger than two who had a stem cell transplant for SCID, so the T cells may come from the graft donor. CDR3s include the opening cysteine and the closing phenylalanine or tryptophan. Fields, in order: CDR3 protein, CDR3 DNA, V gene, clone size, D gene, J gene. D genes are given only for firm matches. For some rows the clone size is stated as once, few or many, or as a class when expanded; others skip it.

CAISGGRGGGNTQYF TGTGCCATCAGTGGAGGCCGGGGGGGTGGGAATACGCAGTATTTT TRBV10-3 . TRBD2 TRBJ2-3
CASSFAGGAPQETQYF TGTGCCAGCAGTTTTGCCGGGGGGGCACCCCAAGAGACCCAGTACTTC TRBV12-3/TRBV12-4 few TRBD2 TRBJ2-5
CSARRGSGTEKLFF TGCAGTGCTAGAAGGGGATCGGGGACTGAAAAACTGTTTTTT TRBV20-1 . . TRBJ1-4
CASSISGTEPYEQYF TGTGCCAGCAGCATCTCCGGGACGGAGCCCTACGAGCAGTACTTC TRBV7-3 few . TRBJ2-7
CASSLVSRGVTGELFF TGTGCCAGCAGCTTAGTGTCCAGGGGGGTTACCGGGGAGCTGTTTTTT TRBV7-2 . . TRBJ2-2
CASSFGAGNTIYF TGTGCCAGCAGCTTCGGGGCTGGAAACACCATATATTTT TRBV7-9 few . TRBJ1-3
CASSQGTTEQYF TGTGCCAGCAGCCAAGGCACTACTGAGCAGTACTTC TRBV4-2 . . TRBJ2-7
CASGAGPNTEAFF TGTGCCAGCGGGGCAGGACCGAACACTGAAGCTTTCTTT TRBV6-5 many . TRBJ1-1
CASSLGAQGSRKAFF TGTGCCAGCAGCTTAGGAGCACAGGGGAGTAGGAAAGCTTTCTTT TRBV11-2 many TRBD1 TRBJ1-1
CSARSHLARNQPQHF TGCAGTGCTAGGAGCCACCTAGCTCGCAATCAGCCCCAGCATTTT TRBV20-1 . . TRBJ1-5
CASSPGLAGGYTTYEQYF TGTGCCAGCAGCCCGGGACTAGCGGGGGGCTACACCACCTACGAGCAGTACTTC TRBV11-1 . TRBD2 TRBJ2-7
CSARDRRQSEQYF TGCAGTGCTAGAGATCGAAGACAGAGCGAGCAGTACTTC TRBV20-1 few . TRBJ2-7
CASSWTGGKKNIQYF TGTGCCAGCAGTTGGACAGGGGGCAAGAAAAACATTCAGTACTTC TRBV6-5 . TRBD1 TRBJ2-4
CSVLQDFYEQYF TGCAGCGTTTTACAGGACTTCTACGAGCAGTACTTC TRBV29-1 few . TRBJ2-7
CASSLLTGLETQYF TGTGCCAGCAGTCTCCTAACAGGGTTAGAGACCCAGTACTTC TRBV28 . . TRBJ2-5
CASSQEAGDYEQYF TGCGCCAGCAGCCAAGAGGCAGGGGACTACGAGCAGTACTTC TRBV4-3 . . TRBJ2-7
CSALGTSNQPQHF TGCAGTGCCCTTGGGACTAGCAATCAGCCCCAGCATTTT TRBV20-1 few . TRBJ1-5
CASSLGRERSDEQYF TGCGCCAGCAGCTTGGGCCGGGAGCGGAGCGACGAGCAGTACTTC TRBV5-1 few . TRBJ2-7
CASSYWTGSLNEQFF TGTGCCAGCAGTTACTGGACAGGGAGCCTCAATGAGCAGTTCTTC TRBV6-5 . TRBD1 TRBJ2-1
CARRASYNEQFF TGTGCCCGCCGGGCCTCCTACAATGAGCAGTTCTTC TRBV5-6 . . TRBJ2-1
CASSLTPAGRGELFF TGTGCCAGCAGCTTAACCCCCGCTGGCCGCGGGGAGCTGTTTTTT TRBV7-3 . . TRBJ2-2
CASTGQGTEAFF TGTGCCAGCACAGGACAGGGCACTGAAGCTTTCTTT TRBV2 few TRBD1 TRBJ1-1
CASSYGALAGGRETQYF TGTGCCAGCAGTTACGGGGCGCTAGCGGGGGGAAGAGAGACCCAGTACTTC TRBV6-5 few TRBD2 TRBJ2-5
CSAPRDRGHYGYTF TGCAGTGCCCCCCGGGACAGGGGGCACTATGGCTACACCTTC TRBV20-1 few TRBD1 TRBJ1-2
CASSQVADEQFF TGTGCCAGCAGCCAAGTGGCAGATGAGCAGTTCTTC TRBV3-1 few . TRBJ2-1
CSVELGPGEQYF TGCAGCGTTGAATTGGGGCCAGGCGAGCAGTACTTC TRBV29-1 many . TRBJ2-7
CASSRSGTVNNEQFF TGTGCCAGCAGCCGAAGTGGGACAGTCAACAATGAGCAGTTCTTC TRBV3-1 once TRBD1 TRBJ2-1
CASSYGRNNEQFF TGTGCCAGCAGTTACGGTCGGAACAATGAGCAGTTCTTC TRBV6-6 . . TRBJ2-1
CASIPREALGNSPLHF TGTGCCAGCATTCCGCGGGAGGCCCTTGGGAATTCACCCCTCCACTTT TRBV2 . . TRBJ1-6
CASSFQGTDGYTF TGTGCCAGCAGCTTTCAGGGTACGGATGGCTACACCTTC TRBV5-6 few . TRBJ1-2
CSAEWNTEAFF TGCAGTGCTGAGTGGAACACTGAAGCTTTCTTT TRBV20-1 few . TRBJ1-1
CASSPRDRGWTPNSPLHF TGTGCCAGCAGCCCCCGGGACAGGGGCTGGACCCCCAATTCACCCCTCCACTTT TRBV3-1 . TRBD1 TRBJ1-6
CSARRRLTADTQYF TGCAGTGCGCGGAGGAGACTTACGGCAGATACGCAGTATTTT TRBV20-1 . . TRBJ2-3
CASSLQGLGELFF TGTGCCAGCAGCCTCCAGGGGTTGGGGGAGCTGTTTTTT TRBV9 many . TRBJ2-2
CAIKDGGRETQYF TGTGCCATCAAGGACGGGGGGAGAGAGACCCAGTACTTC TRBV10-3 . TRBD2 TRBJ2-5
CASSPDSGESTDTQYF TGTGCCAGCAGTCCCGATAGCGGGGAAAGCACAGATACGCAGTATTTT TRBV12-3/TRBV12-4 few TRBD2 TRBJ2-3
CASSQGAGSYEQYF TGCGCCAGCAGCCAGGGGGCAGGGTCCTACGAGCAGTACTTC TRBV4-1 . . TRBJ2-7
CASSRQERTEAFF TGTGCCAGCAGTCGACAGGAACGAACTGAAGCTTTCTTT TRBV6-2/TRBV6-3 . . TRBJ1-1
CSANQGTYSNEQFF TGCAGTGCTAATCAAGGGACCTACTCGAATGAGCAGTTCTTC TRBV20-1 few . TRBJ2-1
CATSRDFRVTEAFF TGTGCCACCAGCAGAGATTTTAGGGTTACTGAAGCTTTCTTT TRBV15 . . TRBJ1-1
CASSRAGGLSSGNTIYF TGTGCCAGCAGCCGCGCCGGGGGATTGAGCTCTGGAAACACCATATATTTT TRBV28 . . TRBJ1-3
CASSFLSDSSYEQYF TGCGCCAGCAGCTTCCTATCGGACAGCTCCTACGAGCAGTACTTC TRBV5-1 few . TRBJ2-7
CASSFVRKPQHF TGTGCCAGCAGTTTCGTCAGAAAGCCCCAGCATTTT TRBV28 . . TRBJ1-5
CSARVSDSKNIQYF TGCAGTGCTAGAGTGTCGGACTCCAAAAACATTCAGTACTTC TRBV20-1 . . TRBJ2-4
CASSLVRGRTEAFF TGTGCCAGCAGTTTGGTAAGGGGGCGCACTGAAGCTTTCTTT TRBV27 few TRBD1 TRBJ1-1
CASSYAGTSGGTPRETQYF TGTGCCAGCAGTTACGCCGGGACTAGCGGGGGCACCCCCCGGGAGACCCAGTACTTC TRBV6-5 few TRBD2 TRBJ2-5
CSASGPSTDTQYF TGCAGTGCCTCGGGCCCTAGCACAGATACGCAGTATTTT TRBV20-1 . . TRBJ2-3
CASSQVLQARNEKLFF TGTGCCAGCAGCCAAGTCCTACAGGCCCGTAATGAAAAACTGTTTTTT TRBV3-1 . . TRBJ1-4
CASSSRTSSTDTQYF TGTGCCAGCAGCAGTCGGACCTCTAGCACAGATACGCAGTATTTT TRBV11-2 . . TRBJ2-3
CASSLGQLTDRNTQYF TGCGCCAGCAGCTTGGGGCAGTTGACGGATAGGAATACGCAGTATTTT TRBV5-1 few . TRBJ2-3
CASSQGRTRRNYEQYF TGTGCCAGCAGCCAAGGTCGGACCCGGAGGAACTACGAGCAGTACTTC TRBV4-2 . . TRBJ2-7
CASRGQGSWPQHF TGTGCCAGCAGGGGACAGGGGAGTTGGCCCCAGCATTTT TRBV12-3/TRBV12-4 few TRBD1 TRBJ1-5